This TCR beta chain appears in the sequencing data of a study of graft-versus-host responses after intestinal transplantation. Details on this clone: What it binds is not known.

Clones were sequenced by immunoSEQ multiplex PCR, and TCRdb holds only the in-frame ones, with some missing. The table records about 70,000 clones, about nine tenths of them present only once. The sample here was unstimulated CD8+ T cells sorted from spleen or lymph node cells, taken before intestinal transplant. The receptor comes from a human donor who received an intestinal transplant.

The CDR3 DNA reads TGTGCCAGCAGTGAGGTTGGGACAGGGATCTACAATGAGCAGTTCTTC. Its translation is CASSEVGTGIYNEQFF. The chain couples TRBV2 to TRBJ2-1; 9 bases are shared with TRBD1. From germline, CDR1 is SNHLY and CDR2 FYNNEI. V shed 3 bases, J shed 3 bases, and the junction held 6 bases outside the gene matches. The CDR3 is 16 residues long.